This T cell receptor beta chain was captured by sequencing in a study of blood T cell repertoires in COVID-19. For the study at large: Material from acute and convalescent COVID-19 was sourced from the United States, Italy and Spain. The cDNA or gDNA used as material had been derived from T cells, B-cell-depleted T cells, or PBMCs.

In the authors' workflow: Nucleated cell counts were estimated from reference gene primer amplification. Profiled with immunoSEQ multiplex PCR; TCRdb holds only in-frame clones, not every one. For V, J and clone size, that table is used; D and trimming come from the DNA. Of over 150,000 clones listed, around 79% are singletons. The specimen sequenced was peripheral blood. This TCR was recovered from a man older than 75 with acute or convalescent COVID-19.

CDR3 nucleotides: TGTGCCAGCAGCCCTCAGATACAGGGGATTCAGTACTTC. It specifies CASSPQIQGIQYF. The rearrangement joins TRBV9 to TRBJ2-4; 7 positions agree with TRBD1. V dropped 4 bases and J dropped 10; count of bases not matched to a gene: 8. Germline V gene lookup returns CDR1 SGDLS and CDR2 YYNGEE. This CDR3 has 13 amino acids.